These 29 T cell receptor beta chains came from one sample sequenced in a study of STAT3 mutations in large granular lymphocyte leukemia. General study findings and limits: Every T-LGLL patient had at least one immunodominant TCRbeta clonotype.

The repertoire was sequenced with immunoSEQ multiplex PCR; TCRdb's copy has only in-frame clones and lacks some. Here the sample spans roughly 10,000 clones, about 90% being singletons. Their antigens remain unidentified. What was sequenced was peripheral blood mononuclear cells. These receptors originate from a man in his sixties with T-cell large granular lymphocyte leukemia. Some clones in this sample may be carry-over from other donors' samples.

The chain links TRBV9 to TRBJ2-2; the match to TRBD2 covers 7 bases. With 4 bases clipped from V and 2 bases from J, the junction kept 11 bases outside the gene matches. CDR1 SGDLS and CDR2 YYNGEE come from the germline V gene. This CDR3 comprises 17 residues. The CDR3 is CASSPQGLVGNTGELFF. CDR3 nucleotide sequence: TGTGCCAGCAGCCCCCAAGGACTAGTGGGTAACACCGGGGAGCTGTTTTTT.

The rearrangement links TRBV7-2 to TRBJ1-1; TRBD1 agrees at 11 bases. J gave up 11 bases and V 0 bases, and 5 bases lay outside the gene matches. The CDR3 runs 14 residues. CDR1 is SGHTA, CDR2 FQGNSA, per germline. The CDR3 region is CASSLARDRGAAFF. In DNA form, the CDR3 reads TGTGCCAGCAGCTTAGCCCGGGACAGGGGGGCGGCTTTCTTT.

The rearrangement uses TRBV7-2 and TRBJ2-5; D unresolved. The germline V gene encodes CDR1 SGHTA and CDR2 FQGNSA. Trimming pared 3 bases from V and 2 bases from J, leaving 22 bases between. The CDR3 is 18 amino acids. CDR3 amino acids: CASSLGPRAGLKQETQYF. The DNA of the CDR3 is TGTGCCAGCAGCTTGGGCCCAAGGGCAGGCCTAAAACAAGAGACCCAGTACTTC.

The chain carries TRBV29-1 and TRBJ2-4; a possible D gene is TRBD1 (6 bases). Trimming removed 1 base at V and 8 bases at J, with 15 bases between. This CDR3 region has 14 residues. In germline, CDR1 is SQVTM, CDR2 ANQGSEA. The CDR3 DNA reads as TGCAGCGTTGAAGGTGGCAGGGGTGCGGACATTCAGTACTTC. It codes for CSVEGGRGADIQYF.

The chain links TRBV6-5 to TRBJ2-5, with D possibly TRBD1 on 5 matching bases. This CDR3 contains 16 residues. Germline CDR1 is MNHEY and CDR2 is SVGAGI. The V and J ends lost 0 bases and 0 bases respectively, with 11 bases between them. The CDR3 sequence: CASSYSPADNQETQYF. Here the CDR3 DNA reads TGTGCCAGCAGTTACTCCCCCGCGGACAACCAAGAGACCCAGTACTTC.

V usage is TRBV29-1 and J usage is TRBJ2-1; the match to TRBD1 covers 9 bases. V dropped 5 bases and J dropped 9; count of bases not matched to a gene: 8. The CDR3 consists of 13 residues. Looked up from germline, CDR1 is SQVTM and CDR2 is ANQGSEA. The CDR3 protein is CSVLRQGDSEQFF. As DNA, the CDR3 is TGCAGCGTTCTAAGACAGGGGGATAGTGAGCAGTTCTTC.

CDR3 sequence: CASSPLGVPYEQYF. CDR3 nucleotides: TGTGCCAGCAGCCCCCTGGGGGTGCCCTACGAGCAGTACTTC. The chain couples TRBV7-8 to TRBJ2-7, with D perhaps given as TRBD1 or TRBD2 (5 bases each). CDR3 length: 14 amino acids. The V end was cut by 5 bases, the J end by 2 bases, with 13 bases between. Germline assignment: CDR1 SGHVS and CDR2 FQNEAQ.

This clone was counted between two and nine times. V is TRBV5-1 and J is TRBJ2-5; 9 bases fit TRBD1. The germline V gene has CDR1 SGHRS and CDR2 YFSETQ. The trim removed 4 bases at V and 2 bases at J, leaving 3 bases unmatched. The CDR3 is 14 amino acids. CDR3 coding DNA: TGCGCCAGCAGCCGAGGGACAGGGCAAGAGACCCAGTACTTC. It translates to CASSRGTGQETQYF.

This clone occurred a few times. The V and J genes are TRBV9 and TRBJ1-6; 10 bases map to TRBD1. V was pared by 3 bases and J by 4 bases, with 4 bases of the junction left unmatched. Germline CDR1 reads SGDLS; CDR2 reads YYNGEE. The CDR3 extends over 16 amino acids. CDR3 nucleotide sequence: TGTGCCAGCAGCGAGGGGGGACAGGGGTATAATTCACCCCTCCACTTT. Protein sequence: CASSEGGQGYNSPLHF.

V usage is TRBV11-2 and J usage is TRBJ2-2, with 12 nucleotides matching TRBD2. The V segment lost 3 bases and the J segment 8 bases; nucleotides outside the gene matches: 10. The CDR3 is 17 amino acids. CDR1 and CDR2 (germline): SGHAT, FQNNGV. CDR3 sequence reads: CASSLPLAGGPLGELFF. CDR3 nucleotides: TGTGCCAGCAGCTTGCCACTAGCGGGAGGCCCTTTGGGGGAGCTGTTTTTT.

The chain employs TRBV4-1 and TRBJ2-1, with a weak D call TRBD2 (6 bases). The CDR3 is made up of 13 amino acids. V was pared by 2 bases and J by 5 bases, with 7 bases between. Germline V gene sequence: CDR1 MGHRA, CDR2 YSYEKL. The CDR3 DNA reads TGCGCCAGCAGCCAACCGGGGGACAATGAGCAGTTCTTC. Encoded protein: CASSQPGDNEQFF.

The chain uses TRBV9 and TRBJ2-5, with 9 bases fitting TRBD2. Germline assignment: CDR1 SGDLS and CDR2 YYNGEE. Losses at the gene ends were 4 bases for V and 4 bases for J; bases not matched to a gene: 5. The CDR3 runs to 14 residues. CDR3 in amino acids: CASSPQAGGETQYF. The CDR3, as DNA: TGTGCCAGCAGCCCGCAAGCGGGAGGAGAGACCCAGTACTTC.

The sample holds one count of this clone. CDR3: CASSEVGGTYEQYF. CDR3 nucleotides: TGCGCCAGCAGTGAGGTAGGGGGTACCTACGAGCAGTACTTC. This rearrangement joins TRBV5-1 to TRBJ2-7, with D tentatively TRBD1 (6 bases). Trimming took off 5 bases at V and 2 bases at J, with 14 bases between the two ends. The CDR3 spans 14 residues. The germline CDR1 and CDR2 sequences are SGHRS and YFSETQ.

V and J are TRBV5-1 and TRBJ1-3; D may be TRBD1 (6 bases). Germline V CDR1 and CDR2: SGHRS, YFSETQ. The CDR3 covers 15 residues. Trimming removed 0 bases from V and 7 bases from J, with 14 bases in between. The CDR3 DNA is TGCGCCAGCAGCTTGGATGGAGGGGGTTGGAACACCATATATTTT. Protein product: CASSLDGGGWNTIYF.

The V gene is TRBV27, the J gene TRBJ1-1; D gene uncertain. This CDR3 spans 14 amino acids. Trimming took off 4 bases at V and 1 base at J, with 10 bases between the two ends. In germline, CDR1 is MNHEY, CDR2 SMNVEV (reference sequence). The CDR3 sequence is CASSSSLPNTEAFF. DNA of the CDR3: TGTGCCAGCAGTTCTAGTCTTCCGAACACTGAAGCTTTCTTT.

The rearrangement uses TRBV5-4 and TRBJ2-6; D ambiguous. V lost 0 bases to trimming and J lost 0 bases, with 7 bases between them. Germline CDR1 is SGHNT and CDR2 is YYREEE (reference sequence). The CDR3 is made up of 16 amino acids. The CDR3 DNA reads TGTGCCAGCAGCTTGGACGCTGGCTCTGGGGCCAACGTCCTGACTTTC. It codes for CASSLDAGSGANVLTF. Based on the CDR3 plus reference TRBV5-4 and TRBJ2-6, the full variable domain is ETGVTQSPTHLIKTRGQQVTLRCSSQSGHNTVSWYQQALGQGPQFIFQYYREEENGRGNFPPRFSGLQFPNYSSELNVNALELDDSALYLCASSLDAGSGANVLTFGAGSRLTVL.

The J gene is TRBJ2-2, the V gene TRBV5-1, with unresolved D. Trimming cost V 0 bases and J 3 bases, with 9 bases left between them. The CDR3 runs 15 residues. Germline V lookup: CDR1 SGHRS, CDR2 YFSETQ. CDR3 sequence: CASSLVGRYTGELFF. The CDR3 DNA follows: TGCGCCAGCAGCTTGGTGGGAAGGTACACCGGGGAGCTGTTTTTT.

As for this clone: A read error may produce the germline difference seen at one junction end. The chain uses TRBV18 and TRBJ2-5; 7 bases line up with TRBD2. This CDR3 spans 13 amino acids. Germline V gene sequence: CDR1 KGHSH, CDR2 LQKENI. CDR3: CASSPEAGEAQYF. The CDR3 DNA reads as TGTGCCAGCTCACCAGAGGCGGGAGAGGCCCAGTACTTC. Looking up the rest from reference TRBV18 and TRBJ2-5 gives the full variable domain: NAGVMQNPRHLVRRRGQEARLRCSPMKGHSHVYWYRQLPEEGLKFMVYLQKENIIDESGMPKERFSAEFPKEGPSILRIQQVVRGDSAAYFCASSPEAGEAQYFGPGTRLLVL.

CDR3 region: CASSRVAAGNTIYF. Here the CDR3 DNA reads TGTGCCAGCAGCCGAGTGGCGGCTGGAAACACCATATATTTT. The chain couples TRBV14 to TRBJ1-3; D gene unclear. This CDR3 is 14 amino acids long. Trimming cost V 4 bases and J 2 bases, with 9 bases left between them. Germline CDR1 is SGHDN and CDR2 is FVKESK.

The genes are TRBV15 and TRBJ1-5; TRBD1 is a possible D gene (5 bases). The CDR3 covers 15 residues. V gave up 9 bases and J gave up 2 bases, with 17 bases separating them. Germline-derived CDR1 and CDR2 are LNHNV and YYDKDF (reference sequence). Here the CDR3 reads CATQGFPEGNQPQHF. In nucleotides, the CDR3 is TGTGCCACTCAGGGTTTCCCCGAGGGCAATCAGCCCCAGCATTTT.

The rearrangement joins TRBV21-1 to TRBJ2-1. TRBV21-1 corresponds to a pseudogene. The CDR3 runs to 16 residues. Here the CDR3 DNA reads TGTGCCAGCAGCAAATTCGGGGATCGACGACTGGAAGGGGAGTTCTTC. This codes for CASSKFGDRRLEGEFF.

This clone was seen a handful of times. J is TRBJ2-4 and V is TRBV18, with a possible D match to TRBD2 (6 bases). CDR1 and CDR2 (germline): KGHSH, LQKENI. V gave up 1 base and J gave up 0 bases, with 16 bases separating them. This CDR3 region has 18 residues. The CDR3 protein is CASSPLWRDSKAKNIQYF. Written as DNA, the CDR3 is TGTGCCAGCTCACCACTATGGCGGGACTCTAAAGCCAAAAACATTCAGTACTTC.

This sequence joins TRBV9 and TRBJ2-3, with 8 bases matching TRBD2. The J segment lost 0 bases and the V segment lost 6 bases, leaving 6 bases of the junction unmatched. This CDR3 has 15 amino acids. Germline V gene sequence: CDR1 SGDLS, CDR2 YYNGEE. The CDR3 nucleotides read TGTGCCAGCACAAGAACTAGCGGCAGCACAGATACGCAGTATTTT. Translating it yields CASTRTSGSTDTQYF.

The V and J genes are TRBV5-1 and TRBJ1-4, with 7 bases that match TRBD1. Per germline, CDR1 SGHRS and CDR2 YFSETQ. This CDR3 is 14 amino acids long. After removal of 5 bases from V and 2 bases from J, the junction contained 3 bases not matched to a gene. CDR3 sequence: CASSPTGTNEKLFF. The CDR3 coding sequence is TGCGCCAGCAGTCCGACAGGGACTAATGAAAAACTGTTTTTT.

The rearrangement uses TRBV6-6 and TRBJ2-6; D unresolved. Germline CDR1 is MNHNY and CDR2 is SVGAGI (reference sequence). CDR3 size: 14 residues. The V and J ends lost 0 bases and 4 bases respectively, with 4 bases between them. The CDR3, as DNA: TGTGCCAGCAGTTACTCGGAAGGGGCCAACGTCCTGACTTTC. Encoded protein: CASSYSEGANVLTF.

This sequence joins TRBV7-8 and TRBJ2-3; TRBD1 agrees at 9 bases. Germline V gene lookup returns CDR1 SGHVS and CDR2 FQNEAQ. The CDR3 runs 22 residues. V dropped 6 bases and J dropped 4; count of bases not matched to a gene: 29. The CDR3 is CASRRLASGSGPTGGVSDTQYF. For the CDR3, the DNA is TGTGCCAGCAGGAGGTTGGCTAGCGGTTCGGGTCCCACAGGGGGCGTCTCAGATACGCAGTATTTT. The variable domain in full, with the rest retrieved from reference TRBV7-8 and TRBJ2-3, is GAGVSQSPRYKVAKRGQDVALRCDPISGHVSLFWYQQALGQGPEFLTYFQNEAQLDKSGLPSDRFFAERPEGSVSTLKIQRTQQEDSAVYLCASRRLASGSGPTGGVSDTQYFGPGTRLTVL.

The chain couples TRBV7-8 to TRBJ1-1; D gene unclear. The CDR3 covers 14 residues. Germline V gene data show CDR1 as SGHVS and CDR2 as FQNEAQ. Trimming removed 0 bases from V and 1 base from J, with 6 bases in between. CDR3 sequence: CASSLAGRNTEAFF. CDR3 DNA: TGTGCCAGCAGCTTAGCGGGCAGGAACACTGAAGCTTTCTTT.

The rearrangement links TRBV18 to TRBJ1-2; no clear D. Germline V CDR1 and CDR2: KGHSH, LQKENI. V shed 2 bases and J shed 7 bases, with 8 bases lying between them. The length of the CDR3 is 12 residues. The CDR3 DNA follows: TGTGCCAGCTCACCAGAGGAGGGTGGCTACACCTTC. Translation: CASSPEEGGYTF.

The chain joins TRBV28 to TRBJ2-7; D is ambiguous. Trimming stripped 5 bases from V and 2 bases from J, with 4 bases between. Germline V gives CDR1 MDHEN, CDR2 SYDVKM. The CDR3 runs 11 residues. CDR3: CASSLTYEQYF. The CDR3 nucleotides read TGTGCCAGCAGTCTCACCTACGAGCAGTACTTC.